The 16 T cell receptor beta chains listed next were all sequenced from one sample in a study of blood T cells in healthy people across ages. The use of a sample-barcoded 5' primer and a J-beta primer mix characterized a second PCR of about 7 to 12 cycles. TCRdb recomputed calls from the 5' RACE reads with MiXCR, one row per CDR3 protein. The sample includes over 1,300,000 distinct CDR3 sequences, around 55% of them seen just once. The specimen sequenced was blood. The origin of the receptors is a man between 18 and 35 years old in good health.

CDR3: CASSQDRGAKNIQYF. CDR3 bases: TGTGCCAGCAGCCAAGATAGAGGGGCCAAAAACATTCAGTACTTC. The chain employs TRBV14 and TRBJ2-4; tentatively, D is TRBD2 (5 bases). Germline CDR1 SGHDN, CDR2 FVKESK. This CDR3 has 15 amino acids. V lost 0 bases, J lost 1 base, and 7 bases lay in between.

This clonotype was found once. The chain employs TRBV11-2 and TRBJ1-2; perhaps TRBD1 as D (5 bases). Germline V gene sequence: CDR1 SGHAT, CDR2 FQNNGV. Trimming pared 6 bases from V and 6 bases from J, leaving 20 bases between. The CDR3 sequence is 15 residues long. CDR3 protein: CASSSFQGQGNGYTF. CDR3 coding DNA: TGTGCCAGCAGTAGCTTTCAGGGCCAGGGAAATGGCTACACCTTC.

The chain couples TRBV13 to TRBJ2-3, with a possible D match to TRBD2 (6 bases). CDR1 and CDR2 (germline): PRHDT, FYEKMQ (reference sequence). The CDR3 totals 15 residues. The ends were cut back, 5 bases at V and 4 bases at J, with 16 bases in the middle. In DNA, the CDR3 is TGTGCCAGCAGCGCCCGACTAGGGAGACCAGATACGCAGTATTTT. Amino acid sequence: CASSARLGRPDTQYF.

This clonotype was observed a single time. V usage is TRBV6-2 or TRBV6-3 and J usage is TRBJ1-6; 10 bases are a match to TRBD1. Germline lookup yields CDR1 MNHEY and CDR2 SVGEGT. V lost 4 bases, J lost 0 bases, and 9 bases stayed unmatched. CDR3 length: 19 amino acids. The CDR3 DNA follows: TGTGCCAGCAGTTCCGGGACAGGGGCGCGCTCCTCCTATAATTCACCCCTCCACTTT. This sequence encodes CASSSGTGARSSYNSPLHF.

V usage is TRBV9 and J usage is TRBJ2-5, with TRBD2 matching over 9 bases. With 0 bases clipped from V and 5 bases from J, the junction kept 5 bases outside the gene matches. Per germline, CDR1 SGDLS and CDR2 YYNGEE. The CDR3 is 15 amino acids. The CDR3 nucleotides read TGTGCCAGCAGCGTAGCTAGCGGGGTGGGTGAGACCCAGTACTTC. Translation: CASSVASGVGETQYF.

The genes are TRBV10-3 and TRBJ2-1, with D possibly matching TRBD1 (6 bases). V shed 6 bases and J shed 8 bases, with 17 bases lying between them. The CDR3 covers 14 residues. Per the germline V gene, CDR1 is ENHRY and CDR2 is SYGVKD. CDR3 loop: CAISWTVGRDEQFF. For the CDR3, the DNA is TGTGCCATCAGCTGGACAGTGGGCCGCGATGAGCAGTTCTTC.

The chain recombines TRBV6-1 with TRBJ1-1; D not resolved. V was cut by 8 bases and J by 1 base, with 5 bases left in between. The CDR3 loop spans 11 amino acids. Germline CDR1 is MNHNS and CDR2 is SASEGT. The CDR3 loop reads CASVRNTEAFF. For the CDR3, the DNA is TGTGCCAGCGTGAGGAACACTGAAGCTTTCTTT.

The V and J genes are TRBV11-2 and TRBJ2-1; no clear D gene. The V gene lost 2 bases and the J gene lost 5 bases, with 7 bases spanning the gap. Germline-derived CDR1 and CDR2 are SGHAT and FQNNGV. There are 13 residues in the CDR3. CDR3 in amino acids: CASSLRLHNEQFF. The CDR3, as DNA: TGTGCCAGCAGCTTAAGACTCCACAATGAGCAGTTCTTC. The full variable domain, completed using reference TRBV11-2 and TRBJ2-1, is EAGVAQSPRYKIIEKRQSVAFWCNPISGHATLYWYQQILGQGPKLLIQFQNNGVVDDSQLPKDRFSAERLKGVDSTLKIQPAKLEDSAVYLCASSLRLHNEQFFGPGTRLTVL.

This clonotype was recorded only once. The chain employs TRBV5-1 and TRBJ1-1; D gene unclear. This CDR3 has 15 residues. The germline V gene has CDR1 SGHRS and CDR2 YFSETQ. The V end lost 0 bases, the J end lost 3 bases, and 12 bases lay between the germline ends. CDR3 sequence reads: CASSLDTGTDTEAFF. The CDR3 bases are TGCGCCAGCAGCTTGGACACGGGAACGGACACTGAAGCTTTCTTT.

This clonotype turned up a few times. This rearrangement joins TRBV7-2 to TRBJ2-7; 10 bases are a match to TRBD2. This CDR3 comprises 17 residues. V dropped 2 bases and J dropped 3; count of bases not matched to a gene: 10. Germline loops: CDR1 SGHTA, CDR2 FQGNSA. The CDR3 DNA sequence: TGTGCCAGCAGCTTAAATCCGAGCGGGAGGGGTTACTACGAGCAGTACTTC. This gives the protein CASSLNPSGRGYYEQYF.

This chain joins TRBV5-4 and TRBJ2-3; D is uncertain. Trimming cost V 4 bases and J 4 bases, with 10 bases left between them. The CDR3 has 13 residues. Germline values: CDR1 SGHNT, CDR2 YYREEE (reference sequence). The CDR3 protein is CASSAKISDTQYF. CDR3 DNA sequence: TGTGCCAGCAGCGCTAAAATATCAGATACGCAGTATTTT.

CDR3 protein: CASSPGREEQYF. Written as DNA, the CDR3 is TGCGCCAGCAGCCCAGGAAGGGAAGAGCAGTACTTC. The V gene is TRBV4-1, the J gene TRBJ2-4; no clear D. Germline V lookup: CDR1 MGHRA, CDR2 YSYEKL. Trimming removed 4 bases from V and 13 bases from J, with 14 bases in between. This CDR3 has 12 amino acids.

This clonotype was counted a few times. V and J are TRBV20-1 and TRBJ2-5; D is ambiguous. Germline assignment: CDR1 DFQATT and CDR2 SNEGSKA (reference sequence). Trimming took 2 bases from V and 7 from J, leaving 5 bases between them. The CDR3 has 10 amino acids. The CDR3 coding sequence is TGCAGTGCTAGATACGGGACCCAGTACTTC. As protein: CSARYGTQYF.

The CDR3 sequence: CATSRDRQIETQYF. Here the CDR3 DNA reads TGTGCCACCAGCAGAGATCGACAGATAGAGACCCAGTACTTC. This chain connects TRBV15 to TRBJ2-5; possibly TRBD1 for D (5 bases). Germline-derived CDR1 and CDR2 are LNHNV and YYDKDF (reference sequence). The CDR3 is 14 amino acids. V lost 0 bases to trimming and J lost 4 bases, with 9 bases between them. Variable domain in full (rest from reference TRBV15 and TRBJ2-5): DAMVIQNPRYQVTQFGKPVTLSCSQTLNHNVMYWYQQKSSQAPKLLFHYYDKDFNNEADTPDNFQSRRPNTSFCFLDIRSPGLGDTAMYLCATSRDRQIETQYFGPGTRLLVL.

The chain carries TRBV4-2 and TRBJ2-3; 13 nucleotides align to TRBD2. The germline CDR1 and CDR2 sequences are LGHNA and YNFKEQ. The CDR3 spans 14 residues. With V trimmed by 5 bases and J by 6 bases, 2 bases remained unmatched. CDR3 sequence (DNA): TGTGCCAGCAGCTCGACTAGCGGGAGGGATACGCAGTATTTT. Encoded protein: CASSSTSGRDTQYF.

The chain uses TRBV14 and TRBJ2-3, with D maybe TRBD1 (6 bases). Trimming removed 1 base at V and 1 base at J, with 15 bases between. The CDR3 runs 17 residues. Germline V gene sequence: CDR1 SGHDN, CDR2 FVKESK. DNA for the CDR3: TGTGCCAGCAGCCAAGTTGGTCGGGCAGGGGGCACAGATACGCAGTATTTT. Translation: CASSQVGRAGGTDTQYF.